This T cell receptor (beta chain) appears in the sequencing data of a study of blood T cell repertoires in COVID-19. Background on the study: Spain, Italy and the United States supplied samples that represented acute and convalescent COVID-19.

Patients at the Seattle site were enrolled during active infection and followed longitudinally. Trimming took 5 bases from V and 7 from J, leaving 12 bases between them. The germline CDR1 and CDR2 sequences are LGHDT and YNNKEL (reference sequence). The CDR3 runs 13 residues. Only in-frame clones appear in the TCRdb table, and some are missing; sequencing was by immunoSEQ multiplex PCR. Here the sample spans 30,000 to 35,000 clones, 70% to 90% being singletons. The specimen sequenced was peripheral blood. The sequence was obtained from a man in his sixties with COVID-19, enrolled during active disease. This chain links TRBV3-1 (or the pseudogene TRBV3-2) with TRBJ1-5; no clear D. The CDR3 nucleotides are TGTGCCAGCAGCAAGGGAGAACGACAGCCCCAGCATTTT. Amino acid sequence: CASSKGERQPQHF.